This TCR beta chain was sequenced in a study of blood T cells in healthy people across ages. Broader study findings: Higher diversity and more naive CD4+ cells were features of long-lived donors, compared to aged donors.

Through a sample-barcoded 5' primer and a J-beta primer mix, a second PCR was run for 7 to 11 cycles. The authors tagged each cDNA molecule using a template-switch adaptor with 12 random nucleotides. From the 5' RACE reads, TCRdb called clonotypes with MiXCR, one entry per CDR3 protein. The sample records roughly 1.9 million distinct CDR3 sequences, about two fifths being singletons. Per sample, at least 6 micrograms of total RNA were extracted. Germline loops: CDR1 MDHEN, CDR2 SYDVKM. This CDR3 contains 15 residues. Worth noting for this clonotype: The antigen is undetermined. The junction shows a germline mismatch at one end, possibly a read error.

The chain joins TRBV28 to TRBJ1-1, with D perhaps matching TRBD1 (5 bases). The sequenced sample was blood. The TCR comes from a human donor in good health. The DNA of the CDR3 is TGTGCCAACAGTTTAAGCCAAGGACACCTTACTGAAGCTTTCTTT. Amino acid sequence: CANSLSQGHLTEAFF.